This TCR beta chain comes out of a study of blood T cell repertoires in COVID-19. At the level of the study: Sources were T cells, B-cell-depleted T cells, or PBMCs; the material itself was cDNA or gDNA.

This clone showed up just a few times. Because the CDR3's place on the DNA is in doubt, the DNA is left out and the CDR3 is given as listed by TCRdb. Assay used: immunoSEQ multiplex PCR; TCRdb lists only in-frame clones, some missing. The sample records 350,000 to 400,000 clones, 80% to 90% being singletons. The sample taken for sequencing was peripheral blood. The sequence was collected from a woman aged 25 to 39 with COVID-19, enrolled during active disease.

The CDR3 is CASSTSDREAGELFF. The V call is TRBV6-2 or TRBV6-3, the J call TRBJ2-2; the D call in the table, TRBD1, was not verified against the DNA. Per germline, CDR1 MNHEY and CDR2 SVGEGT. The CDR3 is made up of 15 amino acids, end residues included.